Listed below are T cell receptor beta chains from one sample, sequenced in a study of control samples from healthy donors and cancer patients. Only in-frame clones appear in the TCRdb table, and some are missing; sequencing was by immunoSEQ multiplex PCR. Of 130,000 to 150,000 clones in the sample, about nine tenths were seen once. The source material was blood. The receptor source for this set is a man aged 30-40 years in good health. CDR3s include the opening cysteine and the closing phenylalanine or tryptophan. D genes are given only for firm matches. Clone size, where shown, is once, few, many, or a class for clones that have expanded.

clone_size | j_call | v_call | d_call | cdr3_aa | cdr3_nt
NA | TRBJ1-2 | TRBV5-5 | NA | CASSPWVGDDYGYTF | TGTGCCAGCAGCCCATGGGTCGGGGATGACTATGGCTACACCTTC
NA | TRBJ1-2 | TRBV9 | TRBD1 | CASSLDRSHGYTF | TGTGCCAGCAGCCTGGACAGGTCGCATGGCTACACCTTC
NA | TRBJ2-7 | TRBV30 | NA | CAWTLRGAYEQYF | TGTGCCTGGACCCTCAGGGGTGCCTACGAGCAGTACTTC
NA | TRBJ2-1 | TRBV20-1 | NA | CSARVANEQFF | TGCAGTGCTAGAGTGGCCAATGAGCAGTTCTTC
NA | TRBJ2-2 | TRBV24-1 | NA | CATSDPPGQWRGTGELFF | TGTGCCACCAGTGATCCACCCGGACAGTGGCGGGGCACCGGGGAGCTGTTTTTT
NA | TRBJ1-4 | TRBV5-1 | TRBD1 | CASSLGDRLNEKLFF | TGCGCCAGCAGCTTGGGGGACAGACTTAATGAAAAACTGTTTTTT
NA | TRBJ2-3 | TRBV6-5 | NA | CASSRQVRTDTQYF | TGTGCCAGCAGTAGACAGGTTCGCACAGATACGCAGTATTTT
NA | TRBJ2-1 | TRBV7-2 | TRBD2 | CASSLISGGASINEQFF | TGTGCCAGCAGCTTAATCAGCGGGGGGGCCTCGATCAATGAGCAGTTCTTC
NA | TRBJ2-7 | TRBV7-2 | TRBD1 | CASSLFRGQGKYEQYF | TGTGCCAGCAGCTTATTCAGAGGACAGGGGAAGTACGAGCAGTACTTC
NA | TRBJ2-7 | TRBV3-1/TRBV3-2 | NA | CASSQGWESSYEQYF | TGTGCCAGCAGCCAAGGGTGGGAGAGCTCCTACGAGCAGTACTTC
NA | TRBJ1-1 | TRBV28 | TRBD1 | CASRLQGDTEAFF | TGTGCCAGCAGACTACAGGGGGACACTGAAGCTTTCTTT
NA | TRBJ1-5 | TRBV3-1/TRBV3-2 | NA | CASSQDGGVNQPQHF | TGTGCCAGCAGCCAAGATGGGGGAGTTAATCAGCCCCAGCATTTT
NA | TRBJ2-7 | TRBV6-5 | NA | CASSYSTGYEQYF | TGTGCCAGCAGTTACTCGACGGGATACGAGCAGTACTTC
NA | TRBJ1-2 | TRBV18 | NA | CASSPPADSTGYTF | TGTGCCAGCTCACCACCGGCAGACTCTACTGGCTACACCTTC
NA | TRBJ2-2 | TRBV19 | NA | CASSPVVSNGELFF | TGTGCCAGTTCCCCCGTGGTCTCCAACGGGGAGCTGTTTTTT
NA | TRBJ2-5 | TRBV10-3 | NA | CATGEQETQYF | TGTGCCACGGGGGAACAAGAGACCCAGTACTTC
NA | TRBJ1-5 | TRBV6-6 | NA | CATGDRQGGQPQHF | TGTGCCACGGGAGATCGGCAGGGTGGTCAGCCCCAGCATTTT
NA | TRBJ1-1 | TRBV9 | NA | CASSAGQLNTEAFF | TGTGCCAGCAGCGCCGGACAGTTGAACACTGAAGCTTTCTTT
NA | TRBJ2-2 | TRBV9 | NA | CASSRPLMMGSGNTGELFF | TGTGCCAGCAGTCGACCCCTCATGATGGGGAGCGGGAACACCGGGGAGCTGTTTTTT
NA | TRBJ2-7 | TRBV19 | NA | CASSMVGYEQYF | TGTGCCAGTAGTATGGTCGGGTACGAGCAGTACTTC
NA | TRBJ1-5 | TRBV5-1 | NA | CASSYRTGYRQPQHF | TGCGCCAGCAGCTACCGCACAGGTTACCGGCAGCCCCAGCATTTT
NA | TRBJ2-3 | TRBV21-1 | NA | CASSRDDRESADTQYF | TGTGCCAGCAGCAGAGATGACAGGGAGTCGGCAGATACGCAGTATTTT
NA | TRBJ2-2 | TRBV6-4 | NA | CASSDSDERGAVF | TGTGCCAGCAGTGACTCGGACGAACGGGGAGCTGTTTTT
NA | TRBJ1-6 | TRBV27 | NA | CASSFTGGFYNSPLHF | TGTGCCAGCAGTTTTACTGGGGGCTTCTATAATTCACCCCTCCACTTT
once | TRBJ1-1 | TRBV25-1 | NA | CASSVWEVTGRNTEAFF | TGTGCCAGCAGTGTTTGGGAAGTTACCGGCAGGAACACTGAAGCTTTCTTT
NA | TRBJ1-1 | TRBV30 | NA | CAWSVGGAEAFF | TGTGCCTGGAGTGTAGGGGGGGCCGAAGCTTTCTTT
NA | TRBJ1-3 | TRBV29-1 | NA | CSVSQGAGNTIYF | TGCAGCGTCTCTCAGGGAGCTGGAAACACCATATATTTT
many | TRBJ2-2 | TRBV5-5 | TRBD1 | CASSLLLGGNTGELFF | TGTGCCAGCAGCTTACTCCTAGGGGGCAACACCGGGGAGCTGTTTTTT
few | TRBJ1-3 | TRBV9 | NA | CASSVGGIPSGNTIYF | TGTGCCAGCAGCGTGGGAGGCATTCCCTCTGGAAACACCATATATTTT
NA | TRBJ1-6 | TRBV7-8 | NA | CASRTELGPYNSPLHF | TGTGCCAGCAGGACCGAACTGGGACCTTATAATTCACCCCTCCACTTT
NA | TRBJ2-5 | TRBV5-4 | NA | CASSLPGQLQETQYF | TGTGCCAGCAGCTTGCCAGGACAACTCCAAGAGACCCAGTACTTC
NA | TRBJ2-4 | TRBV5-6 | NA | CASSLGGTAKNIQYF | TGTGCCAGCAGCTTGGGGGGGACAGCCAAAAACATTCAGTACTTC
NA | TRBJ1-6 | TRBV11-2 | NA | CASSLQAGSSPLHF | TGTGCCAGCAGCTTACAAGCAGGGAGTTCACCCCTCCACTTT
NA | TRBJ2-7 | TRBV27 | TRBD1 | CASSPSGGYEQYF | TGTGCCAGCAGTCCCTCAGGGGGCTACGAGCAGTACTTC
few | TRBJ2-1 | TRBV7-2 | NA | CASSLGASSREQFF | TGTGCCAGCAGCTTAGGGGCTAGCTCCAGGGAGCAGTTCTTC
NA | TRBJ2-3 | TRBV7-9 | TRBD2 | CASRKGTSGGFTDTQYF | TGTGCCAGCAGGAAAGGAACTAGCGGGGGGTTCACAGATACGCAGTATTTT
few | TRBJ2-2 | TRBV4-2 | NA | CASSQGGLPLRGELFF | TGTGCCAGCAGCCAAGGTGGGCTACCCTTGCGCGGGGAGCTGTTTTTT
NA | TRBJ2-3 | TRBV27 | NA | CASSKLGGAGTDTQYF | TGTGCCAGCAGTAAGCTAGGTGGGGCTGGGACAGATACGCAGTATTTT
NA | TRBJ2-3 | TRBV7-9 | NA | CASSFASPTDTQYF | TGTGCCAGCAGCTTTGCTAGCCCCACAGATACGCAGTATTTT
NA | TRBJ2-1 | TRBV7-9 | NA | CASSPVLRGSFNEQFF | TGTGCCAGCAGTCCCGTTTTGAGGGGGAGCTTCAATGAGCAGTTCTTC
NA | TRBJ2-1 | TRBV20-1 | TRBD2 | CSASKRGAYNEQFF | TGCAGTGCTAGTAAGCGGGGGGCGTACAATGAGCAGTTCTTC
NA | TRBJ2-3 | TRBV7-9 | TRBD2 | CASSLSVGSGGGADTQYF | TGTGCCAGCAGCTTATCCGTTGGTAGCGGGGGTGGGGCAGATACGCAGTATTTT
once | TRBJ1-1 | TRBV6-5 | TRBD1 | CASQGGNTEAFF | TGTGCCAGCCAAGGGGGCAACACTGAAGCTTTCTTT
NA | TRBJ1-4 | TRBV10-2 | NA | CASSEQGAMGEKLFF | TGCGCCAGCAGTGAACAAGGGGCCATGGGTGAAAAACTGTTTTTT
NA | TRBJ1-6 | TRBV14 | NA | CASSHLGDTNSPLHF | TGTGCCAGCAGCCATCTGGGGGACACAAATTCACCCCTCCACTTT